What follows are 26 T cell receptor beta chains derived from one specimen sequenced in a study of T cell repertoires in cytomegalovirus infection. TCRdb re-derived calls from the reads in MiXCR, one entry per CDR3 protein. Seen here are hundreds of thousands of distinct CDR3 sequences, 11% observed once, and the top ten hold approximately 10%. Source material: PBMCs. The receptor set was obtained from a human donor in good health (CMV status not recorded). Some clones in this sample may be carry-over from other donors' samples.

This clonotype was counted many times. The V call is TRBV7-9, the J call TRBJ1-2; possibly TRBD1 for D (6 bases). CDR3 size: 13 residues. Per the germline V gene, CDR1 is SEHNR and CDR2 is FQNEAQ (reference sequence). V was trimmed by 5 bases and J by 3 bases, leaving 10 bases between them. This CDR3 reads CASSVQGDYGYTF. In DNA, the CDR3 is TGTGCCAGCAGCGTACAGGGCGACTATGGCTACACCTTC.

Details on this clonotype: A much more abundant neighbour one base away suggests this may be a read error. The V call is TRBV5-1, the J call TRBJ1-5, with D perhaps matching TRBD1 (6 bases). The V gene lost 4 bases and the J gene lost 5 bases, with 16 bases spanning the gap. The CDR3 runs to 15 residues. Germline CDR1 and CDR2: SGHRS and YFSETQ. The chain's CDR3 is CASSEGQISDQPQHF. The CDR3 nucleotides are TGCGCCAGCAGCGAAGGACAGATCAGCGATCAGCCCCAGCATTTT.

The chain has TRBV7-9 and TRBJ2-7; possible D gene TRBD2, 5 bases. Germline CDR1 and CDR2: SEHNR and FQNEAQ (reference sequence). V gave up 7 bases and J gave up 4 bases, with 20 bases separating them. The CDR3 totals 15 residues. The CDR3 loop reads CASTPLREGRYEQYF. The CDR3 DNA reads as TGTGCCAGCACACCCCTCCGGGAAGGAAGGTACGAGCAGTACTTC.

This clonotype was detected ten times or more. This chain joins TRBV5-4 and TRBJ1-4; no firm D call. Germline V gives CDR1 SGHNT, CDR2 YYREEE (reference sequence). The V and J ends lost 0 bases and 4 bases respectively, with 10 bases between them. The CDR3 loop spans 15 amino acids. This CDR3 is CASSLGGGINEKLFF. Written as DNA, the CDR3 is TGTGCCAGCAGCTTGGGAGGCGGAATTAATGAAAAACTGTTTTTT.

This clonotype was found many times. The chain's CDR3 is CAISEPWAGQGGSGEQYF. CDR3 in DNA: TGTGCCATCAGTGAGCCGTGGGCAGGACAGGGCGGTTCAGGCGAGCAGTACTTC. The rearrangement links TRBV10-3 to TRBJ2-7; 8 bases are shared with TRBD1. The V gene end was trimmed by 2 bases and the J gene end by 6 bases; junction bases not matched to a gene: 18. The CDR3 contains 18 residues. The germline V gene has CDR1 ENHRY and CDR2 SYGVKD.

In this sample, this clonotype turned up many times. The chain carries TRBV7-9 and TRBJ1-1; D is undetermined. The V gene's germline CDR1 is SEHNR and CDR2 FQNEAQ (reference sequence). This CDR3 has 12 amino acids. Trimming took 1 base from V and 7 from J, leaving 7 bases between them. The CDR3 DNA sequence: TGTGCCAGCAGCTTAGTCTCGGGTGAAGCTTTCTTT. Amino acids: CASSLVSGEAFF.

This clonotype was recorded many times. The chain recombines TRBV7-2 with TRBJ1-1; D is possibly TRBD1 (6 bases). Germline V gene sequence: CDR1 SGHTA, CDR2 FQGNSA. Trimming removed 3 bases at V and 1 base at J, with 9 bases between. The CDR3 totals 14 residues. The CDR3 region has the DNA TGTGCCAGCAGCTTCCAGACAGGGAACACTGAAGCTTTCTTT. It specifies CASSFQTGNTEAFF. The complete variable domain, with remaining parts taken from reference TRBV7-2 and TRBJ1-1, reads GAGVSQSPSNKVTEKGKDVELRCDPISGHTALYWYRQSLGQGLEFLIYFQGNSAPDKSGLPSDRFSAERTGGSVSTLTIQRTQQEDSAVYLCASSFQTGNTEAFFGQGTRLTVV.

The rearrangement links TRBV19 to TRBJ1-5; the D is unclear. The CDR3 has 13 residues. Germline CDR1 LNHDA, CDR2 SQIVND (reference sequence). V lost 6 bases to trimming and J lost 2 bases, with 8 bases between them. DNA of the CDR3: TGTGCCAGTAGCACCCCGGGCAATCAGCCCCAGCATTTT. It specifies CASSTPGNQPQHF.

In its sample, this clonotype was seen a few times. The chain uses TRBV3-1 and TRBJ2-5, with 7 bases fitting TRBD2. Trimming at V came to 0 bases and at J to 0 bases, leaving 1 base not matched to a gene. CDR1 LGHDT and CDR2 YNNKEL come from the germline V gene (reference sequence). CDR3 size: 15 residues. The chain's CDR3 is CASSQEGGNQETQYF. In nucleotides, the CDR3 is TGTGCCAGCAGCCAAGAGGGAGGGAACCAAGAGACCCAGTACTTC.

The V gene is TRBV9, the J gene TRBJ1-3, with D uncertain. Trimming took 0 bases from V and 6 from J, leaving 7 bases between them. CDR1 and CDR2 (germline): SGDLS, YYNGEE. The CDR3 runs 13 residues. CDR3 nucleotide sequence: TGTGCCAGCAGCGTAGGAACGGAAAACACCATATATTTT. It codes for CASSVGTENTIYF.

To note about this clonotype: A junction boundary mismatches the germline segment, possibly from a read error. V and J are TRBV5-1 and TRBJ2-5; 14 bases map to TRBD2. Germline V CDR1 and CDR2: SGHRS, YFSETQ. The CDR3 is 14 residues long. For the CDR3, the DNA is TGCGCCAGCAGCTCGGGACTAGCGGGAGAGGCCCAGTACTTC. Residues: CASSSGLAGEAQYF.

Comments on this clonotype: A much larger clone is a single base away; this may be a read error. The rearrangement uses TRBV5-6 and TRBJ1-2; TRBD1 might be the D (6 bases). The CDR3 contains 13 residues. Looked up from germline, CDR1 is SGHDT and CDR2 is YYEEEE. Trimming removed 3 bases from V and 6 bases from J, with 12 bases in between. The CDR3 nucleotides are TGTGCCAGCAGCTACAGGGCAATTGATGGCTACACCTTC. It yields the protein CASSYRAIDGYTF.

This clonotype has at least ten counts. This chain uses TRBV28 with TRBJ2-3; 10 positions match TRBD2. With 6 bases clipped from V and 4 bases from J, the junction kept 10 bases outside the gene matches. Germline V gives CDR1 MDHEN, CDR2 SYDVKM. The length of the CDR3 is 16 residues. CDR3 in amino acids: CASRGGGLAVADTQYF. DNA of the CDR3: TGTGCCAGCAGGGGGGGAGGACTAGCGGTGGCAGATACGCAGTATTTT.

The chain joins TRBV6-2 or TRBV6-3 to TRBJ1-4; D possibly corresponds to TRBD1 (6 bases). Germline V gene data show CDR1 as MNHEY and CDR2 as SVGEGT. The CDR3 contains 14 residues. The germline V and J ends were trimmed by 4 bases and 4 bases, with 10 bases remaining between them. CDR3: CASSWAGDNEKLFF. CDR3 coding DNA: TGTGCCAGCAGTTGGGCAGGGGATAATGAAAAACTGTTTTTT.

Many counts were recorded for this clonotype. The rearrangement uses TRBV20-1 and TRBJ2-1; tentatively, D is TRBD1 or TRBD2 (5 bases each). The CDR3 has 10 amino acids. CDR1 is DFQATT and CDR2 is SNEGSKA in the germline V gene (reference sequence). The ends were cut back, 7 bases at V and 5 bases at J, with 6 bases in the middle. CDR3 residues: CSVGDNEQFF. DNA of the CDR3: TGCAGTGTGGGGGACAATGAGCAGTTCTTC.

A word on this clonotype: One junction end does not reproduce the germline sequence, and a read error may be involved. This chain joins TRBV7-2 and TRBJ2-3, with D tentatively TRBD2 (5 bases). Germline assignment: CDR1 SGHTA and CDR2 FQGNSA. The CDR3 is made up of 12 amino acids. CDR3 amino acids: CAGSFSEETQYF. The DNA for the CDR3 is TGTGCCGGCAGCTTTAGCGAGGAAACGCAGTATTTT.

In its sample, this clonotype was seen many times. The CDR3: CASSLFREADTQYF. CDR3 bases: TGCGCCAGCAGCTTGTTCCGGGAAGCAGATACGCAGTATTTT. The chain is built from TRBV5-1 and TRBJ2-3, with D perhaps matching TRBD2 (5 bases). CDR1 is SGHRS and CDR2 is YFSETQ in the germline V gene. V lost 1 base, J lost 4 bases, and 10 bases lay in between. CDR3 length: 14 amino acids.

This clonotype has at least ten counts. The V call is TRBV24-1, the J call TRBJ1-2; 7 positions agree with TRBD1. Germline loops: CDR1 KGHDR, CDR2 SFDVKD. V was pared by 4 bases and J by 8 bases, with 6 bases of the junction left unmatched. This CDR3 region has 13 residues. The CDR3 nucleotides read TGTGCCACCAGTGACTTTGACAGGGACGGCTACACCTTC. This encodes CATSDFDRDGYTF.

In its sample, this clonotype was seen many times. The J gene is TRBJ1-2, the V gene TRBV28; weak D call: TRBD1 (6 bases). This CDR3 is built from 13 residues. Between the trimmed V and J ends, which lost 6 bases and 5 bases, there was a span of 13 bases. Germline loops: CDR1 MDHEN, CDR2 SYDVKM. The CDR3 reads CASSKTQGYGYTF. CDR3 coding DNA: TGTGCCAGCAGCAAAACACAGGGATATGGCTACACCTTC.

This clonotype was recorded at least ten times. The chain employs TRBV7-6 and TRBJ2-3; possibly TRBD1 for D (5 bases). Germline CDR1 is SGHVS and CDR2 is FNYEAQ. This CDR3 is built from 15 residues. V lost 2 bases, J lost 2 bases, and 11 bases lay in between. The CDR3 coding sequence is TGTGCCAGCAGCTTACAGGACACCTTCACAGATACGCAGTATTTT. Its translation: CASSLQDTFTDTQYF. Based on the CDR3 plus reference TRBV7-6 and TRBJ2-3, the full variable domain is GAGVSQSPRYKVTKRGQDVALRCDPISGHVSLYWYRQALGQGPEFLTYFNYEAQQDKSGLPNDRFSAERPEGSISTLTIQRTEQRDSAMYRCASSLQDTFTDTQYFGPGTRLTVL.

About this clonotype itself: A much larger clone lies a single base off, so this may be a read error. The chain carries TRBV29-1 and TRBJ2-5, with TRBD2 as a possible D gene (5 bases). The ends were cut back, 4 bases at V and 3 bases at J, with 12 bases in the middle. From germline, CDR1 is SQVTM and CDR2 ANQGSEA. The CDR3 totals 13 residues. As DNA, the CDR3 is TGCAGCGTTGGGTTAGCGCGGAAAGAGACCCAGTACTTC. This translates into CSVGLARKETQYF.

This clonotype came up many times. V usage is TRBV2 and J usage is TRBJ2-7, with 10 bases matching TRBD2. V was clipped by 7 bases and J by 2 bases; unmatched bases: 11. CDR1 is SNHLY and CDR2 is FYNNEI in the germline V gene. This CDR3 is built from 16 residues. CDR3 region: CASTPGLAGETYEQYF. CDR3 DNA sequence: TGTGCCAGCACCCCGGGCCTAGCGGGAGAAACCTACGAGCAGTACTTC.

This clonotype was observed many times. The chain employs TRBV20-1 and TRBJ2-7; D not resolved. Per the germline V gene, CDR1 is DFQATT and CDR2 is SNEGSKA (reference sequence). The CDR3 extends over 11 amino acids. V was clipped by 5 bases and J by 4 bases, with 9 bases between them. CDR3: CSARREYEQYF. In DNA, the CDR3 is TGCAGTGCTCGTAGAGAATACGAGCAGTACTTC.

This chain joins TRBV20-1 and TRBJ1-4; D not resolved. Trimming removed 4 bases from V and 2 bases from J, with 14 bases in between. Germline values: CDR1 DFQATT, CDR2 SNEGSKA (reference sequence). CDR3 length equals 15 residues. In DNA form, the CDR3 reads TGCAGTGCTACCCACGTTGCGGGCACTAATGAAAAACTGTTTTTT. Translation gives CSATHVAGTNEKLFF.

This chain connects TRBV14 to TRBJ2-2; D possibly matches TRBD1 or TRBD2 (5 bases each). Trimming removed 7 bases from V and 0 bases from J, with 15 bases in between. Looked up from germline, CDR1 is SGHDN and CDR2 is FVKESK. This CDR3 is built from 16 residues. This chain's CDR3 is CASKKVGGPNTGELFF. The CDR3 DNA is TGTGCCAGCAAGAAGGTTGGGGGACCGAACACCGGGGAGCTGTTTTTT. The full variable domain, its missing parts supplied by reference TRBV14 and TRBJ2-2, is EAGVTQFPSHSVIEKGQTVTLRCDPISGHDNLYWYRRVMGKEIKFLLHFVKESKQDESGMPNNRFLAERTGGTYSTLKVQPAELEDSGVYFCASKKVGGPNTGELFFGEGSRLTVL.

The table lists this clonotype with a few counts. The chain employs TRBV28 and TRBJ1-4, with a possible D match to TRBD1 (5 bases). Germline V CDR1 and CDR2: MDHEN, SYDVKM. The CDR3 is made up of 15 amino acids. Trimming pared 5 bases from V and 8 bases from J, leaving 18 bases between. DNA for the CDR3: TGTGCCAGCAGTCCCACGGGGGTGTTTACGGAAAAACTGTTTTTT. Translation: CASSPTGVFTEKLFF.